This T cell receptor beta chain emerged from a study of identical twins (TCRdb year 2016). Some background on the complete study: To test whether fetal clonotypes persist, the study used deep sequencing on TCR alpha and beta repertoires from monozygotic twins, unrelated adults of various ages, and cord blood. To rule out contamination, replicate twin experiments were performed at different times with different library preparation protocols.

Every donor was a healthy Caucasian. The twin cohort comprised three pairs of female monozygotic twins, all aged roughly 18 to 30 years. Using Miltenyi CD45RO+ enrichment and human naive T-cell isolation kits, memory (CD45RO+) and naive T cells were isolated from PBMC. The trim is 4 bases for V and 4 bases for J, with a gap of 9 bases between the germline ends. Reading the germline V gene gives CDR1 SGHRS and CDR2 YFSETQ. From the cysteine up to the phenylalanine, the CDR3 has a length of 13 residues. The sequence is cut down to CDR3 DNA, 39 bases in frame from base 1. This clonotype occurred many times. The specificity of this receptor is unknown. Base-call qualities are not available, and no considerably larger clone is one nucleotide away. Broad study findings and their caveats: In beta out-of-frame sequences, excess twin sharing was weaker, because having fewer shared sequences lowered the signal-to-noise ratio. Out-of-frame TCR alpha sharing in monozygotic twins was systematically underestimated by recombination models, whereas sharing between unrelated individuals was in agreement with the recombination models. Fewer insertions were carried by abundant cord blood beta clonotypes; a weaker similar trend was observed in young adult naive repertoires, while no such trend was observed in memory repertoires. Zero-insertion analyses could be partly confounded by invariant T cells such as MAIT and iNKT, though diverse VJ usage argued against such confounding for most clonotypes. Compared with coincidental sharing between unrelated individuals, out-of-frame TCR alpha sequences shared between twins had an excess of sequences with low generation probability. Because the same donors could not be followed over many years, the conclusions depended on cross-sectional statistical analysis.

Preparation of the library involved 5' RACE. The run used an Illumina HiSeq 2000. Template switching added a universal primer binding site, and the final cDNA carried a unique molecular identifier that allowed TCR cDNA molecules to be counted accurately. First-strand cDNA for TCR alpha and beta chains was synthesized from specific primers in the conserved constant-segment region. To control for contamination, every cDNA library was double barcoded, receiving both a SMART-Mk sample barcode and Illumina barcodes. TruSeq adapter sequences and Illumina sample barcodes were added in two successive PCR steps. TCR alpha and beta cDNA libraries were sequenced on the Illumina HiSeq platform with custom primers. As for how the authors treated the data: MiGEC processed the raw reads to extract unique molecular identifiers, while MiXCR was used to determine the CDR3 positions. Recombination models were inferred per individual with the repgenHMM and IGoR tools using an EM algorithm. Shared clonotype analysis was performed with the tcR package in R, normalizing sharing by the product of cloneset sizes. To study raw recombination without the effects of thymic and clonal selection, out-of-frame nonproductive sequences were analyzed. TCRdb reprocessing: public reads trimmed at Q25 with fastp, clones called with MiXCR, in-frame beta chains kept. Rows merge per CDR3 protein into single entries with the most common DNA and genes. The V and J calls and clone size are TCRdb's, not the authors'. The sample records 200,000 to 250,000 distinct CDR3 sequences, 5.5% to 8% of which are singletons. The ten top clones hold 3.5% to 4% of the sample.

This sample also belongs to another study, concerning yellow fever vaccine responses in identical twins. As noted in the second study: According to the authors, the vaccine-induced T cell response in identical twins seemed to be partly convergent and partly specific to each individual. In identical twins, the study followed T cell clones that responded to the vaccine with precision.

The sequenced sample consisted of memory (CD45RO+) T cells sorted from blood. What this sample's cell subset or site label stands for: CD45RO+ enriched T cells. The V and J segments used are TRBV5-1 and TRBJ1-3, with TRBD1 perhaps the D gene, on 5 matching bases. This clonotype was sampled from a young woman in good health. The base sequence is TGCGCCAGCAGCATCGACAGCGGAAACACCATATATTTT. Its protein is CASSIDSGNTIYF.